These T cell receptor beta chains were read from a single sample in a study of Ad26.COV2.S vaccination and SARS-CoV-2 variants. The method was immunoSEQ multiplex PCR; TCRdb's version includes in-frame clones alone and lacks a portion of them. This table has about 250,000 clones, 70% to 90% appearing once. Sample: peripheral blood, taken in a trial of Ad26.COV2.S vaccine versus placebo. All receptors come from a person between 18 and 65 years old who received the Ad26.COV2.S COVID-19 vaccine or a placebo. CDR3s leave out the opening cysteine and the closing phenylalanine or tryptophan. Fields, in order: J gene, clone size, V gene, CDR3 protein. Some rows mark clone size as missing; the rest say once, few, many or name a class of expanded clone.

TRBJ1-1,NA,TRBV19,ASRTHSRGMNTEAF
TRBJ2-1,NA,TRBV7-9,ASSLLAGGLEGYNEQF
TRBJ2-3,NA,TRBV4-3,ASSQDDRGTDTQY
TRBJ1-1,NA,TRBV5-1,ASSASSPLREGF
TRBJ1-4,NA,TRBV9,ASSAGQGHEKLF
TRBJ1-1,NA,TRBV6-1,ASSDLTGGNTEAF
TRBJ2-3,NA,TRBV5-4,ASSLVGLPSTDTQY
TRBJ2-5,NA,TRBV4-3,ASSQGRGVSETQY
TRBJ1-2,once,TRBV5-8,ASSLQGAAGYT
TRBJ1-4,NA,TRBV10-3,ASSGTDHEKLF
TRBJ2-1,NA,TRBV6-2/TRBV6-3,ASSYRAGGQNEQF
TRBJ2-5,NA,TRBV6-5,ASSEGLGQETQY
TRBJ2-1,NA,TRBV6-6,ASSSPGNEQF
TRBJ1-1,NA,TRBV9,ASSVILGGAAEAF
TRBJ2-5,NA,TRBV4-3,ASSQEVGAQAQY
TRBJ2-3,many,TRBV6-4,ASSDSETDTQY
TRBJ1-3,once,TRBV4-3,ASSQVVGDSGNTIY
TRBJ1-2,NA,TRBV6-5,ASSSGQGKDYGYT
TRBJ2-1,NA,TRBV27,ASSLSQIADYIYNEQF
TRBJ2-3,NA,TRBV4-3,ASSQDPAGGHGTDTQY
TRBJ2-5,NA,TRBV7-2,ASSGGRQETQY
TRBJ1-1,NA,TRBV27,ASSLSTLTEAF
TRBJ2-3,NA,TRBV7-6,ASSLAGSSGTDTQY
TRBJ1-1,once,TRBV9,ASSVLAGGANTEAF
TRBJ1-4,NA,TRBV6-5,ASSPLGRGREKLF
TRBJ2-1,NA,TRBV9,ASSSRAYNEQF
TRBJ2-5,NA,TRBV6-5,ASSAPGQPQETQY
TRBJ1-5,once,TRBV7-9,ASSPSGGFTEPQH
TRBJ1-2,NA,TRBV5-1,ASSLVTGGYGYT
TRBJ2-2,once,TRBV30,AWSVLNSYTGELF
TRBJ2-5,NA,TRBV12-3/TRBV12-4,ASSQRGTQY
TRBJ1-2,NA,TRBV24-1,ATSDPSAALEYGYT
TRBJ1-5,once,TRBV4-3,ASSQSQGNQPQH
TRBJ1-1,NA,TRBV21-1,ASRDRGEDTEAF
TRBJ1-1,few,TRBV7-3,ASSDTGLTEAF
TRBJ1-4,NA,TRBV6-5,ASSSKDRVIEKLF
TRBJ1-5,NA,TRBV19,ASSRTGFNQPQH
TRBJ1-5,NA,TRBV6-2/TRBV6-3,ASSPGQGPSNQPQH
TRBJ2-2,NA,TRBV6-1,ASSEVRELF
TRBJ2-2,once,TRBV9,ASSLTSGTGGELF
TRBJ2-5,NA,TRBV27,ASSHRVRETQY
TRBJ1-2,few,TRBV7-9,ASSSDRGYGYT
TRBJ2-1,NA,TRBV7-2,ASSFSPSNEQF
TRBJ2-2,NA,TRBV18,ASSRLAGYTGELF
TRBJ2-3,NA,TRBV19,ASRKTSGSADTQY
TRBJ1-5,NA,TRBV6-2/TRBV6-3,ASSSNRLSNQPQH
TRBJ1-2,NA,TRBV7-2,ASSLAGLLNYGYT
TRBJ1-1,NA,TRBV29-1,SVTDRGGTEAF
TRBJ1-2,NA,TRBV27,ASSLFPGRGNYGYT
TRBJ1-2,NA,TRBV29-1,SIYLGGQGAFRGYT
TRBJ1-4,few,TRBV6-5,ASSSSLDEKLF
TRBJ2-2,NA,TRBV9,ASSPASGRATGELF
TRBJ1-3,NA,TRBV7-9,ASSTTGGNTIY
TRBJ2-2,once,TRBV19,ASTPIQGKRDTGELF
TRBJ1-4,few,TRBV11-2,ASSLEGFNRYEKLF
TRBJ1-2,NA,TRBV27,ASSPRGESNYGYT
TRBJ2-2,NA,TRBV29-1,TGRQGATGELF
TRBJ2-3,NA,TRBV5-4,ASSPGTRGADTQY
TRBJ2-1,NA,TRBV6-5,ASSSPGGPGEQF
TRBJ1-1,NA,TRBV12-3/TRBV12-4,ASSWTGDTEAF